One and the same sample provided the 27 T cell receptor beta chains below, sequenced in a study of blood T cells in healthy people across ages. It was with a sample-barcoded 5' primer and a J-beta primer mix that a second PCR of roughly 7 to 12 cycles was run. TCRdb reprocessed the 5' RACE reads via MiXCR and lists one record per CDR3 protein. This table has 1.8 million or so distinct CDR3 sequences, about two fifths appearing once. The specimen sequenced was blood. The receptors derive from a human donor in good health.

A few counts support this clonotype. This sequence joins TRBV20-1 and TRBJ2-7, with TRBD2 as a possible D gene (5 bases). Germline CDR1 reads DFQATT; CDR2 reads SNEGSKA (reference sequence). This CDR3 is 15 amino acids long. V dropped 1 base and J dropped 2 bases, with 15 bases sitting between them. CDR3 sequence: CSARVLVARPYEQYF. For the CDR3, the DNA is TGCAGTGCTAGAGTACTGGTAGCGAGACCCTACGAGCAGTACTTC.

CDR3 sequence (DNA): TGTGCCAGCAGTTACTCCAAAGGGCAGGTGGACTACGAGCAGTACTTC. Amino acids: CASSYSKGQVDYEQYF. V is TRBV6-5 and J is TRBJ2-4, with D unresolved. The DNA matches TRBJ2-7 better at its end, which makes the J call doubtful. From germline, CDR1 is MNHEY and CDR2 SVGAGI. The CDR3 runs 16 residues.

This clonotype was picked up a small number of times. The chain links TRBV12-3 or TRBV12-4 to TRBJ1-2, with 8 bases that match TRBD1. CDR3 length: 13 amino acids. V was pared by 4 bases and J by 8 bases, with 6 bases of the junction left unmatched. In DNA, the CDR3 is TGTGCCAGCAGTTCCGCAGGGGGCTGGGGCTACACCTTC. Amino acids: CASSSAGGWGYTF.

The J gene is TRBJ2-1, the V gene TRBV7-8, with TRBD2 matching 10 bases. Trimming removed 1 base from V and 7 bases from J; junction bases left unmatched: 4. Germline V gene lookup returns CDR1 SGHVS and CDR2 FQNEAQ. The CDR3 sequence is 15 residues long. CDR3 residues: CASSLDSGGSNEQFF. In nucleotides, the CDR3 is TGTGCCAGCAGCTTAGATAGCGGGGGGTCAAATGAGCAGTTCTTC.

The chain carries TRBV3-1 and TRBJ2-3, with 8 bases that match TRBD2. V shed 4 bases, J shed 1 base, and the junction held 4 bases outside the gene matches. Germline V CDR1 and CDR2: LGHDT, YNNKEL (reference sequence). The length of the CDR3 is 15 residues. This CDR3 is CASSPGLVGTDTQYF. DNA for the CDR3: TGTGCCAGCAGCCCGGGACTAGTGGGCACAGATACGCAGTATTTT.

This clonotype occurred many times. The chain employs TRBV7-2 and TRBJ1-1; 7 nucleotides align to TRBD1. With 4 bases clipped from V and 3 bases from J, the junction kept 2 bases outside the gene matches. Germline V gene sequence: CDR1 SGHTA, CDR2 FQGNSA. The CDR3 totals 13 residues. DNA for the CDR3: TGTGCCAGCAGCTCACAGGGGTACACTGAAGCTTTCTTT. This codes for CASSSQGYTEAFF. Using reference TRBV7-2 and TRBJ1-1 for the parts outside the CDR3, the full variable domain is GAGVSQSPSNKVTEKGKDVELRCDPISGHTALYWYRQSLGQGLEFLIYFQGNSAPDKSGLPSDRFSAERTGGSVSTLTIQRTQQEDSAVYLCASSSQGYTEAFFGQGTRLTVV.

This clonotype was detected only a few times. V gene TRBV12-3 or TRBV12-4 combines with J gene TRBJ2-3; TRBD2 matches at 9 bases. CDR3 size: 13 residues. V was clipped by 2 bases and J by 10 bases; unmatched bases: 4. CDR3 amino acids: CASSLLSSGAQYF. DNA for the CDR3: TGTGCCAGCAGTTTATTGTCTAGCGGGGCGCAGTATTTT.

This clonotype showed up just a few times. This chain uses TRBV7-6 with TRBJ2-5, with 8 bases lining up with TRBD1. The trim removed 5 bases at V and 5 bases at J, leaving 13 bases unmatched. This CDR3 region has 16 residues. Germline CDR1 SGHVS, CDR2 FNYEAQ. The CDR3 nucleotides are TGTGCCAGCAGCCCTAGGATGTCAGGGGGCCTGGAGACCCAGTACTTC. Amino acids: CASSPRMSGGLETQYF.

The V call is TRBV28, the J call TRBJ1-1; 8 bases are a match to TRBD1. The ends lost 5 bases at V and 10 bases at J; junction bases unmatched: 9. Germline V gene lookup returns CDR1 MDHEN and CDR2 SYDVKM. This CDR3 has 13 amino acids. The CDR3 sequence: CASSLPDRERAFF. DNA for the CDR3: TGTGCCAGCAGTCTCCCGGACAGGGAGAGAGCTTTCTTT. Full variable domain (remainder filled in from reference TRBV28 and TRBJ1-1): DVKVTQSSRYLVKRTGEKVFLECVQDMDHENMFWYRQDPGLGLRLIYFSYDVKMKEKGDIPEGYSVSREKKERFSLILESASTNQTSMYLCASSLPDRERAFFGQGTRLTVV.

The chain joins TRBV15 to TRBJ1-6; a possible D gene is TRBD1 (5 bases). Germline V lookup: CDR1 LNHNV, CDR2 YYDKDF (reference sequence). The CDR3 runs to 15 residues. With 0 bases removed from V and 15 bases from J, the gap between germline ends came to 18 bases. The CDR3 nucleotides are TGTGCCACCAGCAGAGATCTCGGCAGGGCCGACGTCCTCCACTTT. Residues: CATSRDLGRADVLHF.

The J gene is TRBJ1-1, the V gene TRBV11-2; D uncertain. V was trimmed by 1 base and J by 11 bases, leaving 17 bases between them. CDR1 and CDR2 (germline): SGHAT, FQNNGV. The CDR3 extends over 14 amino acids. As DNA, the CDR3 is TGTGCCAGCAGCTTAGTCGGCGGTGTCCCCAGGGCTTTCTTT. Its protein is CASSLVGGVPRAFF.

The CDR3 loop is CASSAQRANTEAFF. As DNA, the CDR3 is TGTGCCAGCAGCGCCCAGAGAGCCAACACTGAAGCTTTCTTT. This rearrangement joins TRBV7-6 to TRBJ1-1; D gene unclear. The CDR3 runs 14 residues. Germline values: CDR1 SGHVS, CDR2 FNYEAQ. Trimming took 5 bases from V and 2 from J, leaving 12 bases between them.

The V gene is TRBV7-2, the J gene TRBJ2-2, with D possibly matching TRBD1 (6 bases). This CDR3 comprises 14 residues. V gave up 7 bases and J gave up 3 bases, with 12 bases separating them. Germline V gene data show CDR1 as SGHTA and CDR2 as FQGNSA. The CDR3 spells CASTSGTHTGELFF. The CDR3 nucleotides read TGTGCCAGCACGTCGGGGACACACACCGGGGAGCTGTTTTTT.

The CDR3 reads CATSDFGGYGYTF. The DNA of the CDR3 is TGTGCCACCAGTGATTTCGGGGGATACGGCTACACCTTC. The chain uses TRBV24-1 and TRBJ1-2, with a possible D match to TRBD1 (5 bases). CDR1 is KGHDR, CDR2 SFDVKD, per germline. The CDR3 runs 13 residues. Deletions cut 1 base from V and 8 bases from J, with 10 bases between.

For this clonotype: This may be a read error, as it is one base from a much larger clone. This sequence joins TRBV6-4 and TRBJ2-1; maybe TRBD1 (5 bases). The CDR3 is made up of 13 amino acids. Trimming left V 6 bases short and J 2 bases short, with 8 bases between. Germline V gene lookup returns CDR1 MRHNA and CDR2 SNTAGT. CDR3 DNA: TGTGCCAGCAGGGTGGACACCTACAATGAGCAGTTCTTC. Translating it yields CASRVDTYNEQFF.

The chain joins TRBV20-1 to TRBJ2-3; D might be TRBD2 (6 bases). The CDR3 loop spans 12 amino acids. V dropped 5 bases and J dropped 5 bases, with 11 bases sitting between them. Per germline, CDR1 DFQATT and CDR2 SNEGSKA (reference sequence). Written as DNA, the CDR3 is TGCAGTGCTCTACGGACTATAGATACGCAGTATTTT. Amino acid sequence: CSALRTIDTQYF.

This clonotype was seen only a few times. This chain uses TRBV7-2 with TRBJ1-2; the D is unclear. V gave up 5 bases and J gave up 4 bases, with 11 bases separating them. The CDR3 spans 13 residues. The germline CDR1 and CDR2 sequences are SGHTA and FQGNSA. CDR3 DNA: TGTGCCAGCAGCCCCTCCTACAGCTATGGCTACACCTTC. It specifies CASSPSYSYGYTF.

The gene calls are TRBV20-1 and TRBJ1-5; D ambiguous. CDR3 size: 16 residues. Per germline, CDR1 DFQATT and CDR2 SNEGSKA (reference sequence). V was clipped by 4 bases and J by 0 bases, with 16 bases between them. The CDR3 reads CSAMGEHPYSNQPQHF. CDR3 nucleotides: TGCAGTGCTATGGGAGAACATCCCTATAGCAATCAGCCCCAGCATTTT.

This clonotype was seen a few times. The chain employs TRBV5-1 and TRBJ1-4; 12 bases are a match to TRBD1. This CDR3 region has 16 residues. Germline loops: CDR1 SGHRS, CDR2 YFSETQ. V was pared by 4 bases and J by 4 bases, with 5 bases of the junction left unmatched. CDR3 nucleotide sequence: TGCGCCAGCAGCCCGGGACAGGGGGCTGGTAATGAAAAACTGTTTTTT. Translated: CASSPGQGAGNEKLFF.

This clonotype showed up just a few times. V and J are TRBV7-3 and TRBJ1-6; D remains unclear. Germline lookup yields CDR1 SGHTA and CDR2 FQGTGA. The V and J ends lost 8 bases and 8 bases respectively, with 13 bases between them. The length of the CDR3 is 13 residues. As DNA, the CDR3 is TGTGCCAGCCTAGAGGGCTTGGATTCACCCCTCCACTTT. It translates to CASLEGLDSPLHF.

As DNA, the CDR3 is TGTGCCGGCTCAAACAGGGAGAATGAGCAGTTCTTC. Its protein product is CAGSNRENEQFF. V gene TRBV6-5 combines with J gene TRBJ2-1, with D possibly being TRBD1 (6 bases). CDR3 length: 12 amino acids. The germline V and J ends were trimmed by 11 bases and 7 bases, with 15 bases remaining between them. Germline CDR1 and CDR2: MNHEY and SVGAGI.

J is TRBJ2-6 and V is TRBV24-1; 7 bases are shared with TRBD1. V trimming: 9 bases; J trimming: 0 bases; junction bases outside the gene matches: 7. There are 16 residues in the CDR3. Germline V gene sequence: CDR1 KGHDR, CDR2 SFDVKD. For the CDR3, the DNA is TGTGCCACCCAAGGACAGGATGGCTCTGGGGCCAACGTCCTGACTTTC. It is translated as CATQGQDGSGANVLTF.

J is TRBJ2-4 and V is TRBV7-2; D may match TRBD1 or TRBD2 (6 bases each). The CDR3 totals 13 residues. Trimming shortened V by 3 bases and J by 6 bases, and 9 bases separated the two germline ends. Germline V gene lookup returns CDR1 SGHTA and CDR2 FQGNSA. CDR3 nucleotide sequence: TGTGCCAGCAGCTTCGGGGGCGGAAACATTCAGTACTTC. It specifies CASSFGGGNIQYF.

The J gene is TRBJ1-1, the V gene TRBV20-1; D gene unclear. Trimming removed 2 bases from V and 0 bases from J, with 10 bases in between. The germline V gene has CDR1 DFQATT and CDR2 SNEGSKA (reference sequence). The CDR3 runs to 14 residues. CDR3 sequence reads: CSARNPVMNTEAFF. The CDR3 DNA sequence: TGCAGTGCTAGAAATCCAGTCATGAACACTGAAGCTTTCTTT.

This clonotype was seen more than once but under ten times. V gene TRBV20-1 combines with J gene TRBJ2-7; possible D gene TRBD2, 7 bases. The CDR3 covers 13 residues. The germline gives CDR1 DFQATT, CDR2 SNEGSKA (reference sequence). The CDR3 nucleotides are TGCAGCGTCCGGGGGGCATTCCAGCTGGAGCAGTACTTC. It is translated as CSVRGAFQLEQYF.

V gene TRBV28 combines with J gene TRBJ2-1, with 11 nucleotides matching TRBD2. Germline V gene lookup returns CDR1 MDHEN and CDR2 SYDVKM. This CDR3 has 14 amino acids. The J segment lost 5 bases and the V segment lost 10 bases, leaving 7 bases of the junction unmatched. CDR3 in amino acids: CANRLAGRDNEQFF. The CDR3 bases are TGTGCCAACAGACTAGCGGGGAGAGACAATGAGCAGTTCTTC.

There are a few counts of this clonotype. This chain joins TRBV5-1 and TRBJ2-7; 10 bases map to TRBD2. The V gene's germline CDR1 is SGHRS and CDR2 YFSETQ. Trimming cost V 5 bases and J 2 bases; bases outside gene matches: 7. There are 15 residues in the CDR3. The CDR3 loop reads CASRKTSGPTYEQYF. Here the CDR3 DNA reads TGCGCCAGCAGGAAGACTAGCGGGCCCACCTACGAGCAGTACTTC.